The 28 T cell receptor beta chains below come from one sample, sequenced in a study of CD8 T cells in ankylosing spondylitis. Findings and caveats of the study: The study identified a TCR beta motif of about eight highly homologous variants that appeared characteristic of ankylosing spondylitis blood.

What these receptors recognize is not known. TCRdb processed the 5' RACE reads anew with MiXCR; each CDR3 protein has one entry. Found here are about 480,000 distinct CDR3 sequences, about 15% of them singletons; the top ten hold approximately 1%. The sequencing input was blood, either unsorted or a sorted T cell fraction (not recorded which). The receptors stem from a male donor with ankylosing spondylitis.

The chain employs TRBV20-1 and TRBJ2-7; 10 nucleotides agree with TRBD2. The CDR3 contains 15 residues. J gave up 6 bases and V 7 bases, and 15 bases lay outside the gene matches. Per germline, CDR1 DFQATT and CDR2 SNEGSKA (reference sequence). The CDR3 DNA reads TGCAGTGAGGGGGCTAGCGGGAGTCCTTCTGGCGAGCAGTACTTC. It encodes CSEGASGSPSGEQYF.

This clonotype was picked up a small number of times. The rearrangement uses TRBV2 and TRBJ1-1; 9 nucleotides line up with TRBD1. The CDR3 length is 14 residues. J was trimmed by 6 bases and V by 6 bases; bases with no gene match: 8. Germline V gene sequence: CDR1 SNHLY, CDR2 FYNNEI. The CDR3 DNA is TGTGCCAGCAGAACCGGGACAGGGTTGTCTGAAGCTTTCTTT. It codes for CASRTGTGLSEAFF.

In this sample, this clonotype turned up a few times. V usage is TRBV7-3 and J usage is TRBJ2-3; a possible D gene is TRBD1 (6 bases). The CDR3 has 15 residues. V dropped 5 bases and J dropped 0 bases, with 12 bases sitting between them. Germline loops: CDR1 SGHTA, CDR2 FQGTGA. CDR3 residues: CASSKDRTSTDTQYF. The CDR3 region has the DNA TGTGCCAGCAGCAAGGACAGAACTAGCACAGATACGCAGTATTTT.

This clonotype was seen a few times. V and J are TRBV20-1 and TRBJ1-2, with TRBD1 as a possible D gene (5 bases). The CDR3 extends over 13 amino acids. Germline CDR1 and CDR2: DFQATT and SNEGSKA (reference sequence). Trimming removed 6 bases at V and 1 base at J, with 12 bases between. CDR3 sequence: CSATPTVNYGYTF. CDR3 nucleotides: TGCAGTGCCACCCCGACAGTTAACTATGGCTACACCTTC.

DNA of the CDR3: TGTGCCAGCAGCCCCTACGACAGGGCCTTGAACACCGGGGAGCTGTTTTTT. Its translation: CASSPYDRALNTGELFF. The chain carries TRBV14 and TRBJ2-2, with 7 bases fitting TRBD1. Looked up from germline, CDR1 is SGHDN and CDR2 is FVKESK. The trim removed 4 bases at V and 1 base at J, leaving 9 bases unmatched. This CDR3 contains 17 residues. Full variable domain (outside the CDR3, taken from reference TRBV14 and TRBJ2-2): EAGVTQFPSHSVIEKGQTVTLRCDPISGHDNLYWYRRVMGKEIKFLLHFVKESKQDESGMPNNRFLAERTGGTYSTLKVQPAELEDSGVYFCASSPYDRALNTGELFFGEGSRLTVL.

The chain joins TRBV20-1 to TRBJ2-7; 9 positions agree with TRBD2. CDR3 length equals 15 residues. After removal of 0 bases from V and 4 bases from J, the junction contained 7 bases not matched to a gene. CDR1 and CDR2 (germline): DFQATT, SNEGSKA (reference sequence). CDR3 coding DNA: TGCAGTGCTAGAGATCCCAGCGGGGGGATATACGAGCAGTACTTC. It yields the protein CSARDPSGGIYEQYF.

This clonotype was seen more than once but under ten times. The chain couples TRBV20-1 to TRBJ1-4, with D hard to call. Between the trimmed V and J ends, which lost 6 bases and 8 bases, there was a span of 13 bases. Germline CDR1 DFQATT, CDR2 SNEGSKA (reference sequence). CDR3 length equals 12 residues. The CDR3 sequence: CSAILRKEKLFF. CDR3 nucleotide sequence: TGCAGTGCCATCCTCCGGAAAGAAAAACTGTTTTTT.

The genes are TRBV7-3 and TRBJ2-7; D is perhaps TRBD1 (5 bases). The germline V gene has CDR1 SGHTA and CDR2 FQGTGA. The CDR3 has 15 amino acids. The ends were cut back, 3 bases at V and 2 bases at J, with 14 bases in the middle. The CDR3 loop is CASSLGWGGPYEQYF. The DNA of the CDR3 is TGTGCCAGCAGCTTGGGTTGGGGCGGTCCCTACGAGCAGTACTTC.

This clonotype was observed a few times. The CDR3 is CASSVVAGGEYEQYF. Written as DNA, the CDR3 is TGTGCCAGCAGCGTAGTGGCCGGGGGGGAGTACGAGCAGTACTTC. The gene calls are TRBV9 and TRBJ2-7; 8 positions match TRBD2. J gave up 4 bases and V 0 bases, and 6 bases lay outside the gene matches. Germline CDR1 and CDR2: SGDLS and YYNGEE. This CDR3 contains 15 residues.

The rearrangement joins TRBV4-2 to TRBJ2-7, with a tentative D call TRBD1 (5 bases). Trimming left V 0 bases short and J 1 base short, with 10 bases between. Germline CDR1 is LGHNA and CDR2 is YNFKEQ. This CDR3 has 15 amino acids. The CDR3 DNA is TGTGCCAGCAGCCAAGATCATCCAGGGTCCTACGAGCAGTACTTC. Amino acids: CASSQDHPGSYEQYF.

There are a few counts of this clonotype. The chain employs TRBV2 and TRBJ2-3, with TRBD2 as a possible D gene (7 bases). This CDR3 has 16 residues. V gave up 6 bases and J gave up 2 bases, with 18 bases separating them. CDR1 and CDR2 from the germline V gene are SNHLY and FYNNEI. The CDR3 DNA sequence: TGTGCCAGCAGACCCGCAAGGGGGGGCCCCACAGATACGCAGTATTTT. Protein sequence: CASRPARGGPTDTQYF.

This rearrangement joins TRBV7-9 to TRBJ2-5; D is perhaps TRBD1 (5 bases). The CDR3 is 15 residues long. The V gene's germline CDR1 is SEHNR and CDR2 FQNEAQ (reference sequence). The V gene lost 5 bases and the J gene lost 4 bases, with 17 bases spanning the gap. The CDR3 nucleotides read TGTGCCAGCAGCCCAACACGGACAAGGAGAGAGACCCAGTACTTC. Its translation: CASSPTRTRRETQYF.

This clonotype has ten or more counts. The rearrangement links TRBV12-3 or TRBV12-4 to TRBJ2-1, with TRBD1 matching 10 bases. The junction had 5 bases not matched to a gene; V was cut back by 5 bases and J by 4 bases. CDR3 length: 15 residues. The CDR3 loop is CASSDPGQGYNEQFF. In nucleotides, the CDR3 is TGTGCCAGCAGTGATCCGGGACAGGGGTACAATGAGCAGTTCTTC.

In this sample, this clonotype turned up a few times. The rearrangement links TRBV12-3 or TRBV12-4 to TRBJ1-2, with D hard to call. This CDR3 comprises 14 residues. V was cut by 0 bases and J by 1 base, with 6 bases left in between. CDR3 amino acids: CASSLADHNYGYTF. The CDR3 nucleotides are TGTGCCAGCAGTTTAGCGGACCATAACTATGGCTACACCTTC.

In its sample, this clonotype was seen a few times. The V and J genes are TRBV6-1 and TRBJ1-4; D uncertain. The germline V gene encodes CDR1 MNHNS and CDR2 SASEGT. The CDR3 covers 10 residues. V lost 6 bases, J lost 8 bases, and 4 bases lay in between. The CDR3 bases are TGTGCCAGCAGACAGGAAAAACTGTTTTTT. It encodes CASRQEKLFF.

This clonotype was detected a few times. The chain is built from TRBV5-6 and TRBJ2-4; D may be TRBD1 (6 bases). The CDR3 has 15 amino acids. Germline V CDR1 and CDR2: SGHDT, YYEEEE. V lost 4 bases and J 15 bases, leaving 26 bases between the germline ends. The CDR3: CASSRGDLDSQQGYF. The DNA for the CDR3 is TGTGCCAGCAGCCGGGGAGATCTGGACTCCCAACAGGGGTACTTC.

The CDR3 region has the DNA TGTGCCAGCGGTACCTCAGGACAGCCAAATCAGCCCCAGCATTTT. Translated, it gives CASGTSGQPNQPQHF. The chain couples TRBV5-5 to TRBJ1-5, with D possibly matching TRBD1 (6 bases). CDR3 length: 15 residues. Germline CDR1 SGHKS, CDR2 YYEKEE (reference sequence). The ends were cut back, 7 bases at V and 4 bases at J, with 18 bases in the middle.

This chain links TRBV10-2 with TRBJ1-6; D is possibly TRBD1 (6 bases). The CDR3 runs 15 residues. The V end lost 6 bases, the J end lost 10 bases, and 19 bases lay between the germline ends. The germline gives CDR1 WSHSY, CDR2 SAAADI. Written as DNA, the CDR3 is TGCGCCAGCAGGCCGCGGGGGGGCCTTAAGTCACCCCTCCACTTT. Translating it yields CASRPRGGLKSPLHF.

This clonotype was seen more than once but under ten times. V usage is TRBV5-1 and J usage is TRBJ2-7; 9 bases fit TRBD1. CDR1 is SGHRS, CDR2 YFSETQ, per germline. With V trimmed by 3 bases and J by 0 bases, 7 bases remained unmatched. The CDR3 spans 16 residues. The CDR3 DNA reads as TGCGCCAGCAGCTACTCCGGGACAGGGACCTCCTACGAGCAGTACTTC. Translation gives CASSYSGTGTSYEQYF.

This chain links TRBV14 with TRBJ1-2; 11 bases line up with TRBD1. This CDR3 contains 17 residues. Germline trimming cut 3 bases from V and 7 bases from J; bases unmatched to any gene: 13. Germline CDR1 is SGHDN and CDR2 is FVKESK. CDR3 nucleotide sequence: TGTGCCAGCAGCCATTACCCCGGGACAGGGGGAAGAGGTGGCTACACCTTC. Its translation: CASSHYPGTGGRGGYTF.

The genes are TRBV27 and TRBJ1-2; possible D gene TRBD1, 6 bases. CDR1 is MNHEY, CDR2 SMNVEV, per germline (reference sequence). V lost 0 bases and J lost 4, with 18 bases in between. The CDR3 has 17 residues. Here the CDR3 reads CASSLSSGGGRRYGYTF. The CDR3 DNA is TGTGCCAGCAGTTTATCGAGCGGCGGGGGGCGCCGCTATGGCTACACCTTC.

The chain combines TRBV6-5 with TRBJ2-3; TRBD2 matches 9 bases. Germline V gene lookup returns CDR1 MNHEY and CDR2 SVGAGI. Trimming at V came to 0 bases and at J to 2 bases, leaving 3 bases not matched to a gene. The CDR3 consists of 16 residues. In nucleotides, the CDR3 is TGTGCCAGCAGTTACTCGCGACTAGCGGCCACAGATACGCAGTATTTT. It is translated as CASSYSRLAATDTQYF.

There are many counts of this clonotype. V is TRBV2 and J is TRBJ2-1; D uncertain. Deletions cut 5 bases from V and 5 bases from J, with 4 bases between. There are 11 residues in the CDR3. The germline V gene encodes CDR1 SNHLY and CDR2 FYNNEI. CDR3 amino acids: CASSRNNEQFF. The CDR3 coding sequence is TGTGCCAGCAGTAGAAACAATGAGCAGTTCTTC.

The V gene is TRBV4-1, the J gene TRBJ2-1, with D possibly TRBD2 on 6 matching bases. V gave up 0 bases and J gave up 6 bases, with 15 bases separating them. CDR3 length: 16 residues. Germline V CDR1 and CDR2: MGHRA, YSYEKL. Here the CDR3 DNA reads TGCGCCAGCAGCCAAGAACCCGGGAGATTCGTCAATGAGCAGTTCTTC. Amino acids: CASSQEPGRFVNEQFF.

Only a few counts were recorded for this clonotype. The chain uses TRBV5-4 and TRBJ1-2, with TRBD1 matching over 10 bases. The germline gives CDR1 SGHNT, CDR2 YYREEE (reference sequence). Trimming removed 6 bases from V and 1 base from J; junction bases left unmatched: 18. There are 19 residues in the CDR3. In DNA form, the CDR3 reads TGTGCCAGCACCTTCTCCGTGACAGGGGGCTACGGGTTTAACTATGGCTACACCTTC. It translates to CASTFSVTGGYGFNYGYTF.

This clonotype was seen more than once but under ten times. The chain links TRBV2 to TRBJ2-3, with D hard to call. The CDR3 is made up of 13 amino acids. The V gene's germline CDR1 is SNHLY and CDR2 FYNNEI. The V end lost 0 bases, the J end lost 3 bases, and 4 bases lay between the germline ends. CDR3 residues: CASSEALTDTQYF. CDR3 in DNA: TGTGCCAGCAGTGAAGCGCTTACAGATACGCAGTATTTT.

The sample holds a few counts of this clonotype. This rearrangement joins TRBV29-1 to TRBJ2-1, with 7 positions matching TRBD2. The V segment lost 3 bases and the J segment 9 bases; nucleotides outside the gene matches: 5. Germline CDR1 SQVTM, CDR2 ANQGSEA. The CDR3 loop spans 12 amino acids. The CDR3 bases are TGCAGCGTTGACCTTCCGGGAGGTGAGCAGTTCTTC. It codes for CSVDLPGGEQFF.

This clonotype was counted a single time. The V call is TRBV5-5, the J call TRBJ1-5; D unclear. The germline CDR1 and CDR2 sequences are SGHKS and YYEKEE (reference sequence). This CDR3 has 15 residues. Trimming cost V 0 bases and J 4 bases, with 11 bases left between them. The CDR3 region has the DNA TGTGCCAGCAGCTTGGGGCATTCTGAGAATCAGCCCCAGCATTTT. Its translation is CASSLGHSENQPQHF.